These 20 T cell receptor beta chains came from one sample sequenced in a study of Ad26.COV2.S vaccination and SARS-CoV-2 variants. Indicated treatment: about 20 received Ad26.COV2.S at low or high dose, single or two shots; about 5 received placebo; per-sample allocation not given. Sampling took place 63 days after the first vaccine or placebo injection. Produced via immunoSEQ multiplex PCR; TCRdb's table is partial and in-frame only. Among some 500,000 clones listed, about 88% were seen once. The source was peripheral blood, collected in a trial of Ad26.COV2.S vaccine versus placebo. Receptors originate from a person aged 18 to 59 who received the Ad26.COV2.S COVID-19 vaccine or a placebo.

This sequence joins TRBV9 and TRBJ1-1; D not certain. This CDR3 comprises 15 residues. In germline, CDR1 is SGDLS, CDR2 YYNGEE. V gave up 1 base and J gave up 3 bases, with 13 bases separating them. CDR3 residues: CASSVQLVLDTEAFF. CDR3 in DNA: TGTGCCAGCAGCGTACAATTAGTTTTGGACACTGAAGCTTTCTTT.

This clone was picked up one time. The CDR3 DNA sequence: TGCAGCGTTGAGGGAACGGAGTATGGCTACACCTTC. Encoded protein: CSVEGTEYGYTF. The chain has TRBV29-1 and TRBJ1-2; D ambiguous. V shed 3 bases and J shed 5 bases, with 10 bases lying between them. CDR1 is SQVTM, CDR2 ANQGSEA, per germline. This CDR3 is built from 12 residues.

This chain uses TRBV30 with TRBJ2-1, with D uncertain. The CDR3 is made up of 14 amino acids. Trimming removed 1 base at V and 6 bases at J, with 13 bases between. The germline V gene has CDR1 GTSNPN and CDR2 SVGIG (reference sequence). CDR3 residues: CAWSGQVATNEQFF. In nucleotides, the CDR3 is TGTGCCTGGAGTGGGCAAGTCGCTACCAATGAGCAGTTCTTC.

This sequence joins TRBV11-3 and TRBJ1-4, with D hard to call. Trimming cost V 5 bases and J 6 bases, with 19 bases left between them. The CDR3 loop spans 16 amino acids. Germline V gene lookup returns CDR1 SGHNT and CDR2 YENEEA. DNA for the CDR3: TGTGCCAGCAGCCGAGGCTGGACGGCGCGGGATGAAAAACTGTTTTTT. Translation gives CASSRGWTARDEKLFF. Full variable domain (rest looked up from reference TRBV11-3 and TRBJ1-4): EAGVVQSPRYKIIEKKQPVAFWCNPISGHNTLYWYLQNLGQGPELLIRYENEEAVDDSQLPKDRFSAERLKGVDSTLKIQPAELGDSAVYLCASSRGWTARDEKLFFGSGTQLSVL.

The genes are TRBV7-2 and TRBJ2-7; D uncertain. The CDR3 loop spans 15 amino acids. The germline V gene encodes CDR1 SGHTA and CDR2 FQGNSA. Trimming took 2 bases from V and 2 from J, leaving 13 bases between them. CDR3 sequence: CASSLSPASPYEQYF. In DNA, the CDR3 is TGTGCCAGCAGCTTAAGTCCGGCCAGTCCCTACGAGCAGTACTTC.

The J gene is TRBJ2-2, the V gene TRBV7-2, with D possibly matching TRBD1 (6 bases). Germline assignment: CDR1 SGHTA and CDR2 FQGNSA. The CDR3 totals 18 residues. The V end lost 2 bases, the J end lost 2 bases, and 18 bases lay between the germline ends. The CDR3 sequence is CASSLSNPGHHNTGELFF. For the CDR3, the DNA is TGTGCCAGCAGCTTATCGAACCCGGGACACCATAACACCGGGGAGCTGTTTTTT.

V usage is TRBV29-1 and J usage is TRBJ2-2; unclear D gene. CDR1 SQVTM and CDR2 ANQGSEA come from the germline V gene. Trimming pared 2 bases from V and 0 bases from J, leaving 16 bases between. The CDR3 spans 17 residues. For the CDR3, the DNA is TGCAGCGTTGAATTTATTAGGAGTTTAGCGAACACCGGGGAGCTGTTTTTT. Its protein product is CSVEFIRSLANTGELFF.

This chain uses TRBV11-3 with TRBJ2-1; 15 nucleotides line up with TRBD2. With 0 bases clipped from V and 4 bases from J, the junction kept 7 bases outside the gene matches. Germline lookup yields CDR1 SGHNT and CDR2 YENEEA. This CDR3 has 19 residues. This chain's CDR3 is CASSLDWGLAGGRYNEQFF. The CDR3 DNA reads TGTGCCAGCAGCTTAGACTGGGGACTAGCGGGAGGCCGATACAATGAGCAGTTCTTC. Using reference TRBV11-3 and TRBJ2-1 for the parts outside the CDR3, the full variable domain is EAGVVQSPRYKIIEKKQPVAFWCNPISGHNTLYWYLQNLGQGPELLIRYENEEAVDDSQLPKDRFSAERLKGVDSTLKIQPAELGDSAVYLCASSLDWGLAGGRYNEQFFGPGTRLTVL.

The chain carries TRBV5-1 and TRBJ2-5; perhaps D is TRBD1 or TRBD2 (6 bases each). The CDR3 is made up of 15 amino acids. Trimming removed 0 bases from V and 4 bases from J, with 13 bases in between. The germline CDR1 and CDR2 sequences are SGHRS and YFSETQ. The CDR3 here is CASSLVGGRGETQYF. The DNA for the CDR3 is TGCGCCAGCAGCTTGGTGGGGGGCCGGGGAGAGACCCAGTACTTC.

The chain joins TRBV2 to TRBJ1-4, with no clear D. The CDR3 totals 13 residues. Trimming cost V 6 bases and J 7 bases, with 12 bases left between them. Germline V CDR1 and CDR2: SNHLY, FYNNEI. CDR3 sequence reads: CASSGLDGEKLFF. The CDR3, as DNA: TGTGCCAGCAGCGGGCTAGACGGTGAAAAACTGTTTTTT.

The chain is built from TRBV5-1 and TRBJ2-1, with D perhaps TRBD2 (5 bases). The V gene lost 0 bases and the J gene lost 0 bases, with 7 bases spanning the gap. The CDR3 totals 15 residues. CDR1 and CDR2 (germline): SGHRS, YFSETQ. CDR3 protein: CASSLEGSSYNEQFF. DNA of the CDR3: TGCGCCAGCAGCTTGGAAGGGAGCTCCTACAATGAGCAGTTCTTC.

The chain joins TRBV14 to TRBJ2-1; TRBD2 is a possible D gene (6 bases). Trimming pared 2 bases from V and 9 bases from J, leaving 11 bases between. CDR3 length: 13 amino acids. Germline V CDR1 and CDR2: SGHDN, FVKESK. This chain's CDR3 is CASSQPREGEQFF. The CDR3 coding sequence is TGTGCCAGCAGCCAACCGCGGGAAGGTGAGCAGTTCTTC.

The rearrangement uses TRBV5-1 and TRBJ2-1; D gene ambiguous. CDR1 SGHRS and CDR2 YFSETQ come from the germline V gene. The ends were cut back, 1 base at V and 1 base at J, with 9 bases in the middle. This CDR3 comprises 15 residues. The CDR3 region has the DNA TGCGCCAGCAGCTTGACAACGCAATCCTACAATGAGCAGTTCTTC. Residues: CASSLTTQSYNEQFF.

This rearrangement joins TRBV6-5 to TRBJ1-4; possibly TRBD1 for D (5 bases). V was trimmed by 2 bases and J by 8 bases, leaving 15 bases between them. Germline V gives CDR1 MNHEY, CDR2 SVGAGI. CDR3 size: 15 residues. Here the CDR3 DNA reads TGTGCCAGCAGTTACAGGGACGGGCTAGGGGAAAAACTGTTTTTT. Amino acid sequence: CASSYRDGLGEKLFF.

The chain uses TRBV6-4 and TRBJ2-1, with TRBD2 as a possible D gene (6 bases). The CDR3 consists of 16 residues. With 0 bases removed from V and 1 base from J, the gap between germline ends came to 10 bases. The germline CDR1 and CDR2 sequences are MRHNA and SNTAGT. The chain's CDR3 is CASSDSGAGSYNEQFF. The CDR3 nucleotides read TGTGCCAGCAGTGACTCCGGGGCGGGATCCTACAATGAGCAGTTCTTC.

V is TRBV28 and J is TRBJ1-4; D is unclear. The CDR3 has 12 amino acids. Germline values: CDR1 MDHEN, CDR2 SYDVKM. Trimming stripped 8 bases from V and 8 bases from J, with 12 bases between. The CDR3: CASCGGSEKLFF. CDR3 bases: TGTGCCAGCTGCGGAGGGTCGGAAAAACTGTTTTTT.

This chain joins TRBV9 and TRBJ1-2; D is ambiguous. Germline V gene sequence: CDR1 SGDLS, CDR2 YYNGEE. This CDR3 comprises 11 residues. The V gene lost 3 bases and the J gene lost 8 bases, with 8 bases spanning the gap. CDR3 loop: CASSAERGYTF. The CDR3 DNA reads as TGTGCCAGCAGCGCAGAGAGGGGCTACACCTTC.

The gene calls are TRBV5-6 and TRBJ2-7, with D unresolved. The V and J ends lost 4 bases and 1 base respectively, with 12 bases between them. This CDR3 comprises 14 residues. CDR1 is SGHDT, CDR2 YYEEEE, per germline. The DNA of the CDR3 is TGTGCCAGCAGCCCGACGCCAAGGTCCTACGAGCAGTACTTC. It codes for CASSPTPRSYEQYF.

The V gene is TRBV29-1, the J gene TRBJ1-4; 9 bases are a match to TRBD1. The CDR3 extends over 13 amino acids. CDR1 is SQVTM, CDR2 ANQGSEA, per germline. V dropped 6 bases and J dropped 7; count of bases not matched to a gene: 6. The CDR3 loop is CSVGQGWGEKLFF. CDR3 DNA sequence: TGCAGCGTAGGACAGGGGTGGGGTGAAAAACTGTTTTTT. Together with reference TRBV29-1 and TRBJ1-4, the CDR3 gives the full variable domain: SAVISQKPSRDICQRGTSLTIQCQVDSQVTMMFWYRQQPGQSLTLIATANQGSEATYESGFVIDKFPISRPNLTFSTLTVSNMSPEDSSIYLCSVGQGWGEKLFFGSGTQLSVL.

The chain links TRBV2 to TRBJ1-4, with a possible D match to TRBD1 (5 bases). CDR3 length equals 14 residues. V lost 8 bases and J 10 bases, leaving 20 bases between the germline ends. Germline V lookup: CDR1 SNHLY, CDR2 FYNNEI. CDR3 residues: CASSGARPPGKLFF. In nucleotides, the CDR3 is TGTGCCAGCTCCGGGGCCCGGCCCCCGGGAAAACTGTTTTTT.